The clone carrying this TCR beta chain was seen many times. Between about 18,000 and 1,100,000 sorted cells, with 10%, 30% or 50% RNA, yielded naive CD8 libraries. Based on a CD8+CD4-CCR7+CD45RA+ profile, naive CD8 T cells were sorted. V dropped 0 bases and J dropped 2; count of bases not matched to a gene: 3. CDR3 length: 15 amino acids. CDR1 SGHRS and CDR2 YFSETQ come from the germline V gene. The entry originates in a study of molecular identifiers for immune sequencing clone quantification. Whole-study context: The replicate experiment used RNA from roughly 20,000 or 100,000 naive CD8 cells. This RNA was split into five aliquots, and four of them were sequenced.

In TCRdb, the PCR reads were re-called with MiXCR into one record per CDR3 protein. This sample has around 460,000 distinct CDR3 sequences; 25% occur once, and the top ten carry approximately 0.76%. This sequence joins TRBV5-1 and TRBJ2-3; 7 nucleotides align to TRBD2. This TCR was sampled from a human donor in good health. Some libraries in this study had Jurkat cell RNA spiked in. The material sequenced was naive CD8+ T cells from blood, with Jurkat cell RNA spiked in. The subset was: FACS-sorted CD8+CD4-CCR7+CD45RA+ naive T cells. The CDR3: CASSLEAGITDTQYF. CDR3 DNA: TGCGCCAGCAGCTTGGAAGCGGGGATCACAGATACGCAGTATTTT.